These 10 T cell receptor beta chains originate from one sample sequenced in a study of T cells in localized non-small cell lung cancer. Profiled with immunoSEQ multiplex PCR; TCRdb holds only in-frame clones, not every one. The table has 25,000 to 30,000 clones, approximately 83% seen once. The sequencing used peripheral blood mononuclear cells, collected before any cancer treatment. These receptor sequences come from a man between 40 and 69 years old with stage III lung adenocarcinoma.

This chain joins TRBV7-8 and TRBJ1-1; no firm D call. Per germline, CDR1 SGHVS and CDR2 FQNEAQ. There are 13 residues in the CDR3. V dropped 5 bases and J dropped 5 bases, with 12 bases sitting between them. In nucleotides, the CDR3 is TGTGCCAGCAGCCTCCGTCTGGGGACTGAAGCTTTCTTT. Its translation: CASSLRLGTEAFF.

The gene calls are TRBV27 and TRBJ1-3; TRBD1 is a possible D gene (6 bases). The CDR3 sequence is 15 residues long. The V end was cut by 5 bases, the J end by 0 bases, with 11 bases between. Looked up from germline, CDR1 is MNHEY and CDR2 is SMNVEV (reference sequence). The CDR3 nucleotides are TGTGCCAGCAGTCGAGGGGGGAGCTCTGGAAACACCATATATTTT. This encodes CASSRGGSSGNTIYF.

V gene TRBV14 combines with J gene TRBJ1-2; 7 bases agree with TRBD1. Germline values: CDR1 SGHDN, CDR2 FVKESK. The ends lost 4 bases at V and 4 bases at J; junction bases unmatched: 6. The CDR3 contains 14 residues. The DNA of the CDR3 is TGTGCCAGCAGCCCCTACAGGGGCCCCTATGGCTACACCTTC. It is translated as CASSPYRGPYGYTF.

Here the CDR3 DNA reads TGTGCCAGCAGCATTACTCCGGGACAGGGCCATTCACCCCTCCACTTT. Its protein product is CASSITPGQGHSPLHF. J is TRBJ1-6 and V is TRBV28; TRBD1 aligns across 9 bases. Looked up from germline, CDR1 is MDHEN and CDR2 is SYDVKM. V shed 6 bases, J shed 8 bases, and the junction held 11 bases outside the gene matches. The CDR3 runs to 16 residues.

The chain has TRBV14 and TRBJ1-3; 7 nucleotides align to TRBD1. Trimming cost V 4 bases and J 8 bases; bases outside gene matches: 8. Germline CDR1 SGHDN, CDR2 FVKESK. CDR3 size: 14 residues. CDR3 DNA: TGTGCCAGCAGCCCTCAGGGGGGTCCGGACACCATATATTTT. Translation gives CASSPQGGPDTIYF.

The rearrangement links TRBV6-1 to TRBJ1-6; D is ambiguous. The CDR3 length is 13 residues. Trimming took 3 bases from V and 6 from J, leaving 6 bases between them. Germline CDR1 and CDR2: MNHNS and SASEGT. In DNA, the CDR3 is TGTGCCAGCAGTGACAACAGTAATTCACCCCTCCACTTT. This sequence encodes CASSDNSNSPLHF.

J is TRBJ2-4 and V is TRBV20-1; D could derive from TRBD1 or TRBD2 (5 bases each). The germline gives CDR1 DFQATT, CDR2 SNEGSKA (reference sequence). This CDR3 has 11 residues. V lost 6 bases and J lost 11, with 14 bases in between. In nucleotides, the CDR3 is TGCAGTGCCCGATATCCGGGGCTTCAGTACTTC. It specifies CSARYPGLQYF.

This clone has just one count. This chain links TRBV19 with TRBJ1-6, with 7 bases that match TRBD1. The CDR3 runs 13 residues. In germline, CDR1 is LNHDA, CDR2 SQIVND (reference sequence). Germline trimming cut 7 bases from V and 7 bases from J; bases unmatched to any gene: 4. The CDR3 protein is CASTSQGNSPLHF. For the CDR3, the DNA is TGTGCCAGTACTTCACAGGGGAATTCACCCCTCCACTTT.

The V gene is TRBV27, the J gene TRBJ1-4; D remains ambiguous. Trimming removed 5 bases at V and 5 bases at J, with 9 bases between. Looked up from germline, CDR1 is MNHEY and CDR2 is SMNVEV (reference sequence). There are 13 residues in the CDR3. The CDR3 DNA reads as TGTGCCAGCAGTAGGCAGCTGAATGAAAAACTGTTTTTT. It yields the protein CASSRQLNEKLFF. Looking up the rest from reference TRBV27 and TRBJ1-4 gives the full variable domain: EAQVTQNPRYLITVTGKKLTVTCSQNMNHEYMSWYRQDPGLGLRQIYYSMNVEVTDKGDVPEGYKVSRKEKRNFPLILESPSPNQTSLYFCASSRQLNEKLFFGSGTQLSVL.

V and J are TRBV7-3 and TRBJ2-7; D is uncertain. The germline V and J ends were trimmed by 3 bases and 2 bases, with 11 bases remaining between them. The germline V gene encodes CDR1 SGHTA and CDR2 FQGTGA. The CDR3 consists of 14 residues. The CDR3 sequence: CASSLMDGAYEQYF. The CDR3 region has the DNA TGTGCCAGCAGCTTGATGGACGGAGCCTACGAGCAGTACTTC.